This note documents a single TCR beta chain sequence. Its antigen remains unidentified. This sample was included in a study of cytomegalovirus exposure and HLA in healthy donors. Vbeta (60) and Jbeta (13) primers were used in the PCR. Assay used: immunoSEQ multiplex PCR; TCRdb lists only in-frame clones, some missing. This table has around 150,000 clones, approximately 77% appearing once. The ends were cut back, 3 bases at V and 4 bases at J, with 13 bases in the middle. The CDR3 is made up of 15 amino acids. The germline V gene has CDR1 LGHNA and CDR2 YSLEER. Study findings and constraints: The classifier reportedly diagnosed cytomegalovirus status with high specificity and sensitivity. In a later analysis, compared with equally common non-associated chains, HLA-associated beta chains were more expanded. The study had only CMV serostatus as immune exposure information.

The clonotype comes from a man aged 50 to 59 in good health and CMV-seropositive. This sequence joins TRBV4-3 and TRBJ2-1, with D possibly being TRBD1 (5 bases). The sample was PBMCs. CDR3 sequence (DNA): TGCGCCAGCAGCCATGGCAGGGATAGTTACAATGAGCAGTTCTTC. It yields the protein CASSHGRDSYNEQFF.